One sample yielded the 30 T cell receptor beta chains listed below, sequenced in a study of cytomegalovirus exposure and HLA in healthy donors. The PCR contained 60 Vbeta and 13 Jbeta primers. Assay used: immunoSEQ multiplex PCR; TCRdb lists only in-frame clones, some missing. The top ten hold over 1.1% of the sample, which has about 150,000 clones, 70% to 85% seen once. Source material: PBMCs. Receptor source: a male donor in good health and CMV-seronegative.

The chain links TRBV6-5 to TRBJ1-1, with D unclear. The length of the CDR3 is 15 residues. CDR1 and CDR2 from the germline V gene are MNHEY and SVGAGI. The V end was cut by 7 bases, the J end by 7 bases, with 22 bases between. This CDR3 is CASTPVGGGFSEAFF. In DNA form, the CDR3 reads TGTGCCAGCACCCCAGTCGGAGGAGGTTTTAGTGAAGCTTTCTTT.

Here the CDR3 reads CASSLGQGTDEQYF. As DNA, the CDR3 is TGTGCCAGCAGCTTGGGACAGGGAACGGACGAGCAGTACTTC. The rearrangement joins TRBV5-6 to TRBJ2-7; 7 positions match TRBD1. Germline V gene lookup returns CDR1 SGHDT and CDR2 YYEEEE. Trimming removed 0 bases from V and 5 bases from J; junction bases left unmatched: 5. The CDR3 loop spans 14 amino acids.

The chain's CDR3 is CASSLQGALNTEAFF. As DNA, the CDR3 is TGCGCCAGCAGCTTGCAGGGGGCTTTGAACACTGAAGCTTTCTTT. The V gene is TRBV5-1, the J gene TRBJ1-1; 8 bases fit TRBD1. The CDR3 spans 15 residues. The V gene end was trimmed by 1 base and the J gene end by 0 bases; junction bases not matched to a gene: 2. The germline V gene has CDR1 SGHRS and CDR2 YFSETQ.

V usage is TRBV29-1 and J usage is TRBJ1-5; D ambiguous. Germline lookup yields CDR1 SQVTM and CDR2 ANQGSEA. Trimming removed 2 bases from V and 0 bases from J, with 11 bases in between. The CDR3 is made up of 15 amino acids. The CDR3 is CSVERSEDSNQPQHF. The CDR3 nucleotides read TGCAGCGTTGAACGTTCGGAGGATAGCAATCAGCCCCAGCATTTT.

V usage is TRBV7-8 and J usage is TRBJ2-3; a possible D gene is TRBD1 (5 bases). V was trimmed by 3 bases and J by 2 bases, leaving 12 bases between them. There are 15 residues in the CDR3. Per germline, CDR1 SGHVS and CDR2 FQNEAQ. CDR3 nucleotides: TGTGCCAGCAGCTTTCAGGGATCTTACACAGATACGCAGTATTTT. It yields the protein CASSFQGSYTDTQYF.

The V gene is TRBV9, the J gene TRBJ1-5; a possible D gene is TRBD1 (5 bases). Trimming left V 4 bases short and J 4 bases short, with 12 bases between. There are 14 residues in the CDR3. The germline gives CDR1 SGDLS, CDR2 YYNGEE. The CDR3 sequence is CASSPGTMNQPQHF. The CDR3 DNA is TGTGCCAGCAGCCCCGGGACTATGAATCAGCCCCAGCATTTT.

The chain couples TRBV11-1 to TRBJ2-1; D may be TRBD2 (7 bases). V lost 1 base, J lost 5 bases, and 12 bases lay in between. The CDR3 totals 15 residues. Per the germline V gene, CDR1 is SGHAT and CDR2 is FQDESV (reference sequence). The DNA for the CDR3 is TGTGCCAGCAGCTTAGTACGGGGGGCAAACAATGAGCAGTTCTTC. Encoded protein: CASSLVRGANNEQFF.

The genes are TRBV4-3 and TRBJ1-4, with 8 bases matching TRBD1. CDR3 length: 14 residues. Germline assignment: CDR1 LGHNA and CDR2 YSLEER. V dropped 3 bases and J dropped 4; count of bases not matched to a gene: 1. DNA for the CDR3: TGCGCCAGCAGCCAGGGACAGGTTAATGAAAAACTGTTTTTT. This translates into CASSQGQVNEKLFF.

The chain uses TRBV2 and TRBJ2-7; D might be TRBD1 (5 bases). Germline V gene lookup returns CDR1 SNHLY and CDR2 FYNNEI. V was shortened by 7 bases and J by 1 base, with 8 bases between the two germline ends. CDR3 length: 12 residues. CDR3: CASTRQSYEQYF. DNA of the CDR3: TGTGCCAGCACCCGACAGTCCTACGAGCAGTACTTC.

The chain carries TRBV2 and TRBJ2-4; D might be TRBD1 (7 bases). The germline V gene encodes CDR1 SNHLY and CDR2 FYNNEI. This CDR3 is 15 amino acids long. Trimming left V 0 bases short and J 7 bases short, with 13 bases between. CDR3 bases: TGTGCCAGCAGTGAAGCGCAGGGGGGAAGGAACATTCAGTACTTC. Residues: CASSEAQGGRNIQYF.

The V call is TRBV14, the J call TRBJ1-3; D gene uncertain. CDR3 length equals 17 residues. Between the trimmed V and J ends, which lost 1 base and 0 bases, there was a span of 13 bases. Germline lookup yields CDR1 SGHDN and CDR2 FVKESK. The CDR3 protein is CASSQVRVPHSGNTIYF. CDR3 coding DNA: TGTGCCAGCAGCCAAGTGAGGGTCCCCCACTCTGGAAACACCATATATTTT.

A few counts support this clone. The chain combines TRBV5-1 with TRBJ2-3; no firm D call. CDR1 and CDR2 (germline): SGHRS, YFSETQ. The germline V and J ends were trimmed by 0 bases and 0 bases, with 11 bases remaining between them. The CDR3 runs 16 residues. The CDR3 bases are TGCGCCAGCAGCTTGGGGCGGTCTCCTAGCACAGATACGCAGTATTTT. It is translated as CASSLGRSPSTDTQYF.

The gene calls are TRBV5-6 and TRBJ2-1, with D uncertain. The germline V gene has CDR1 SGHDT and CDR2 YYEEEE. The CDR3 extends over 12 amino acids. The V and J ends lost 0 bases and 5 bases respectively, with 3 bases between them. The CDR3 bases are TGTGCCAGCAGCTTGGCGGACAATGAGCAGTTCTTC. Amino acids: CASSLADNEQFF.

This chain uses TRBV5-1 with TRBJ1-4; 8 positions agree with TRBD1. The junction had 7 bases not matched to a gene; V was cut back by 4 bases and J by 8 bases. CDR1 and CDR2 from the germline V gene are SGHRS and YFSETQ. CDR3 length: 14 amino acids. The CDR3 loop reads CASSLTGAREKLFF. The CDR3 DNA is TGCGCCAGCAGCCTGACAGGGGCTAGGGAAAAACTGTTTTTT.

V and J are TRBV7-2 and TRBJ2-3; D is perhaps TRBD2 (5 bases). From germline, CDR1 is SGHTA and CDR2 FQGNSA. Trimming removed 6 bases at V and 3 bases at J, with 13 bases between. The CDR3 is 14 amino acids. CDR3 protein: CASSRERNTDTQYF. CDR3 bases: TGTGCCAGCAGTAGGGAGAGGAATACAGATACGCAGTATTTT. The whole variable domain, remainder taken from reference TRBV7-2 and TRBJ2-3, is GAGVSQSPSNKVTEKGKDVELRCDPISGHTALYWYRQSLGQGLEFLIYFQGNSAPDKSGLPSDRFSAERTGGSVSTLTIQRTQQEDSAVYLCASSRERNTDTQYFGPGTRLTVL.

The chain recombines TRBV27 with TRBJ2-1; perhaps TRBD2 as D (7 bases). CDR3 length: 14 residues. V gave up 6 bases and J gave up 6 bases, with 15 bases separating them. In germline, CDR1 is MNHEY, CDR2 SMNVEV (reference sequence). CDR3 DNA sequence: TGTGCCAGCAGGGGTGGGGGGGCCGGCAATGAGCAGTTCTTC. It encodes CASRGGGAGNEQFF.

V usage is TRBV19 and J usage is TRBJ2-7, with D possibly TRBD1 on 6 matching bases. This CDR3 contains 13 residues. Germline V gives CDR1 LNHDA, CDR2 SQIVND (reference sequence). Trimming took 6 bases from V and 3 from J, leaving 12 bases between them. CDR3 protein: CASSGGTSYEQYF. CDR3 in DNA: TGTGCCAGTAGCGGTGGGACAAGCTACGAGCAGTACTTC.

The CDR3 sequence: CASSFEFRGLAGGGRQETQYF. The CDR3 nucleotides read TGCGCCAGCAGCTTCGAATTCCGCGGACTAGCGGGAGGGGGGAGGCAAGAGACCCAGTACTTC. The chain couples TRBV5-1 to TRBJ2-5, with 15 bases lining up with TRBD2. The CDR3 length is 21 residues. CDR1 and CDR2 (germline): SGHRS, YFSETQ. V trimming: 2 bases; J trimming: 2 bases; junction bases outside the gene matches: 16.

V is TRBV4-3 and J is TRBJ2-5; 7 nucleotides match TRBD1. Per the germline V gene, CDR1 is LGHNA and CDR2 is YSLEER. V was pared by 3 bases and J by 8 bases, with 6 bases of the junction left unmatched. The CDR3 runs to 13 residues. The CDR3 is CASSQSTGDTQYF. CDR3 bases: TGCGCCAGCAGCCAGTCTACAGGGGACACCCAGTACTTC.

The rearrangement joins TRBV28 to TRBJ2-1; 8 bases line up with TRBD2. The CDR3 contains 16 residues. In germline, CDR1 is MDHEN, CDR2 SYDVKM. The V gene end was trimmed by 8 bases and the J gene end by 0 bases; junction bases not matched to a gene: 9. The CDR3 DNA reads TGTGCCAGCCGTCGCGGGAGGACTAGCTCCTACAATGAGCAGTTCTTC. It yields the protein CASRRGRTSSYNEQFF. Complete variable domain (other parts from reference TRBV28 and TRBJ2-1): DVKVTQSSRYLVKRTGEKVFLECVQDMDHENMFWYRQDPGLGLRLIYFSYDVKMKEKGDIPEGYSVSREKKERFSLILESASTNQTSMYLCASRRGRTSSYNEQFFGPGTRLTVL.

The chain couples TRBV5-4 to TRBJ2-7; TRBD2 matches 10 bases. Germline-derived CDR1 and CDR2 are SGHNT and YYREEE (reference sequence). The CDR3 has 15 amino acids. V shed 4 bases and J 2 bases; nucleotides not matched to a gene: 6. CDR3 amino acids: CASSAPSGRAYEQYF. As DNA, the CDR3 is TGTGCCAGCAGCGCCCCCAGCGGGAGGGCCTACGAGCAGTACTTC. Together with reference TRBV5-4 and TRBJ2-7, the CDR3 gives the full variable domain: ETGVTQSPTHLIKTRGQQVTLRCSSQSGHNTVSWYQQALGQGPQFIFQYYREEENGRGNFPPRFSGLQFPNYSSELNVNALELDDSALYLCASSAPSGRAYEQYFGPGTRLTVT.

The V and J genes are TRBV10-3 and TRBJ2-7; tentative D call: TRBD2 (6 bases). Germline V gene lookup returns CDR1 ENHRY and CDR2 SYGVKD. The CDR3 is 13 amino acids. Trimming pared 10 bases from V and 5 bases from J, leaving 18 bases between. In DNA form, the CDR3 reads TGTGCCACCCACTCGCCCGGAGGGGACGAGCAGTACTTC. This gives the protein CATHSPGGDEQYF.

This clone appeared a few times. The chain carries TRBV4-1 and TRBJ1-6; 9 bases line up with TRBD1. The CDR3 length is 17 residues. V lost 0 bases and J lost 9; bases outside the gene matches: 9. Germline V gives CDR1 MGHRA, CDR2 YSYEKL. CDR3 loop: CASSQDWLGQGGSPLHF. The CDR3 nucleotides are TGCGCCAGCAGCCAAGACTGGTTGGGACAGGGAGGTTCACCCCTCCACTTT.

DNA of the CDR3: TGTGCCAGCAGCCTCCGAACAGGGGCTGGAAACACCATATATTTT. Amino acids: CASSLRTGAGNTIYF. The chain recombines TRBV28 with TRBJ1-3; TRBD1 aligns across 7 bases. With 6 bases clipped from V and 2 bases from J, the junction kept 7 bases outside the gene matches. This CDR3 has 15 amino acids. Germline V gives CDR1 MDHEN, CDR2 SYDVKM.

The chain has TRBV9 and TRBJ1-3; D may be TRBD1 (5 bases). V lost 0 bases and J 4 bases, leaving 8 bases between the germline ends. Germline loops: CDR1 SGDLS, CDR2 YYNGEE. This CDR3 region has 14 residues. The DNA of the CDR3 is TGTGCCAGCAGCGTAGTCGCAGGGGGAAACACCATATATTTT. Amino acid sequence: CASSVVAGGNTIYF. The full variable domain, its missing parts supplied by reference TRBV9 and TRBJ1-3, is DSGVTQTPKHLITATGQRVTLRCSPRSGDLSVYWYQQSLDQGLQFLIQYYNGEERAKGNILERFSAQQFPDLHSELNLSSLELGDSALYFCASSVVAGGNTIYFGEGSWLTVV.

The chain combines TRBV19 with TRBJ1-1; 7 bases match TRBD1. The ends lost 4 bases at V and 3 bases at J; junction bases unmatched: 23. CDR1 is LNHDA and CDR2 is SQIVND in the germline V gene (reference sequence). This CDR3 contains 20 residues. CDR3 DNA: TGTGCCAGTAGTACTTACCGCCCGGACAGGTTCACCGCCCTGGACACTGAAGCTTTCTTT. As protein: CASSTYRPDRFTALDTEAFF.

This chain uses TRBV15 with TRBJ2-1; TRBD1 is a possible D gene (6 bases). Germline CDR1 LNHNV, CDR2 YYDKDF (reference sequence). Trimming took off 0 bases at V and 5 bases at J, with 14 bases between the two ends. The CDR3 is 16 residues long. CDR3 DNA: TGTGCCACCAGCAGAGATGCAGGGGCCATAGACAATGAGCAGTTCTTC. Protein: CATSRDAGAIDNEQFF.

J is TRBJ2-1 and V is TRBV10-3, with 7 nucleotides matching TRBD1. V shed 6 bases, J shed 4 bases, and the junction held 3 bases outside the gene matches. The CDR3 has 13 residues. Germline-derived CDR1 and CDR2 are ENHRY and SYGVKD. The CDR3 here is CAIREGQYNEQFF. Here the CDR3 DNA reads TGTGCCATCAGAGAGGGACAGTACAATGAGCAGTTCTTC.

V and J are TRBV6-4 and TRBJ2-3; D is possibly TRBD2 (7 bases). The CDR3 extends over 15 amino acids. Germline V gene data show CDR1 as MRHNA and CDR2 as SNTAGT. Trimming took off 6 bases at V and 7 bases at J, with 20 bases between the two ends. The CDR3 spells CASRLEGGAANTQYF. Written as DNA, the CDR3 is TGTGCCAGCAGGCTAGAGGGGGGGGCCGCCAATACGCAGTATTTT.

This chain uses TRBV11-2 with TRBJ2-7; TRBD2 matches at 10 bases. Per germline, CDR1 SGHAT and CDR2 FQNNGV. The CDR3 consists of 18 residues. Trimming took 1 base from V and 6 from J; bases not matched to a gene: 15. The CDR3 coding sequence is TGTGCCAGCAGCTTAGCCCGCGATAGCGGGAGGTCCCCCAGCGAGCAGTACTTC. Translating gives CASSLARDSGRSPSEQYF. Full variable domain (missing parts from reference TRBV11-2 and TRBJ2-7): EAGVAQSPRYKIIEKRQSVAFWCNPISGHATLYWYQQILGQGPKLLIQFQNNGVVDDSQLPKDRFSAERLKGVDSTLKIQPAKLEDSAVYLCASSLARDSGRSPSEQYFGPGTRLTVT.